The T cell receptor (beta chain) described here comes from a study of shared T cell receptors in the human thymus. J was trimmed by 6 bases and V by 4 bases; bases with no gene match: 11. The CDR3 covers 16 residues. Germline lookup yields CDR1 SGHRS and CDR2 YFSETQ. The repertoire was sequenced with immunoSEQ multiplex PCR; TCRdb's copy has only in-frame clones and lacks some. The table records about 710,000 clones, approximately 87% of them present only once. This sample was also put to use in a study of human thymus T cells.

The sequenced sample consisted of thymocytes. The rearrangement joins TRBV5-1 to TRBJ2-7; 12 nucleotides agree with TRBD2. The receptor was isolated from a boy in the first two years of life with a congenital heart defect. Written as DNA, the CDR3 is TGCGCCAGCAGCGCCAGACTAGCGGGGGAATGGGGCGAGCAGTACTTC. It is translated as CASSARLAGEWGEQYF.